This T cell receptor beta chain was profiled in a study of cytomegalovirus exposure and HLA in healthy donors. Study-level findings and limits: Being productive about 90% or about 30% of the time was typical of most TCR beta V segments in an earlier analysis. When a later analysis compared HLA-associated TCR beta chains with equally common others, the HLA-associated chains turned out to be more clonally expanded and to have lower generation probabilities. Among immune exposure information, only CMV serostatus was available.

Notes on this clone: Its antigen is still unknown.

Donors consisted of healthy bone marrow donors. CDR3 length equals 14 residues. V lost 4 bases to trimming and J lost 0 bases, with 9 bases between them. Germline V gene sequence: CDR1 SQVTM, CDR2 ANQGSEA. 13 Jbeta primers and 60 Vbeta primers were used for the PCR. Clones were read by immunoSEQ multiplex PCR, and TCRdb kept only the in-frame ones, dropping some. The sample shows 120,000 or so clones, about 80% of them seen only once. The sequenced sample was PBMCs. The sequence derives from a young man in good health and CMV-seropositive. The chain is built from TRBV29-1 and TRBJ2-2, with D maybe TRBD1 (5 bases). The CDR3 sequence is CSVVGQTNTGELFF. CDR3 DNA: TGCAGCGTTGTGGGGCAAACGAACACCGGGGAGCTGTTTTTT.